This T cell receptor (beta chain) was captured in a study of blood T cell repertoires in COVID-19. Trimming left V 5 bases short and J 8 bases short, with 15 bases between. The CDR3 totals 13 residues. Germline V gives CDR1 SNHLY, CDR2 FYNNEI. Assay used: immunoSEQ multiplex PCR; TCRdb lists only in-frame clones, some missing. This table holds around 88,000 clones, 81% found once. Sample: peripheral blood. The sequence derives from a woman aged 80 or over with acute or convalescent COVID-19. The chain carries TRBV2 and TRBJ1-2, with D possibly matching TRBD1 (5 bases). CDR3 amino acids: CASSSRAQEGYTF. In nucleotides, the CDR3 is TGTGCCAGCAGTTCCAGGGCCCAGGAGGGCTACACCTTC.